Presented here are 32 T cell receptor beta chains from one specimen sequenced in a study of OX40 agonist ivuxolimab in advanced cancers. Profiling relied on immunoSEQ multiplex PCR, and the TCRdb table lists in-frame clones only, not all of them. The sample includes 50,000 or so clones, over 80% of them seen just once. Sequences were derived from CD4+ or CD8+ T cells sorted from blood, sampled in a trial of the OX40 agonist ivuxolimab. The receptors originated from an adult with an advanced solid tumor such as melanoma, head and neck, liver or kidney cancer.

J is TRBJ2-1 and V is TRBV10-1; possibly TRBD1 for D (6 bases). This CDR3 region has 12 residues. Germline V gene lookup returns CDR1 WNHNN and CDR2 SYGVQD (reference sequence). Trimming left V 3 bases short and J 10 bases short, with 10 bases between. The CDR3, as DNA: TGCGCCAGCAGTGACCCCGACAGGGAGCAGTTCTTC. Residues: CASSDPDREQFF.

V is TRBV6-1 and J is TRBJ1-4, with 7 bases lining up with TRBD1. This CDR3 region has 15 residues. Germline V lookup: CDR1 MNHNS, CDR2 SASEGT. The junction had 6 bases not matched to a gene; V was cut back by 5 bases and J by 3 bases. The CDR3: CASSSPGTANEKLFF. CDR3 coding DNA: TGTGCCAGCAGTTCTCCGGGGACAGCTAATGAAAAACTGTTTTTT.

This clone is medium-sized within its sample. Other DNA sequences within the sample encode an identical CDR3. In DNA form, the CDR3 reads TGTGCCAGCAGCCGGGGGGGAGGTACCGGGGAGCTGTTTTTT. Protein product: CASSRGGGTGELFF. This chain uses TRBV6-6 with TRBJ2-2, with 8 bases that match TRBD2. Germline assignment: CDR1 MNHNY and CDR2 SVGAGI (reference sequence). V lost 6 bases to trimming and J lost 5 bases; unmatched junction nucleotides: 5. The CDR3 consists of 14 residues.

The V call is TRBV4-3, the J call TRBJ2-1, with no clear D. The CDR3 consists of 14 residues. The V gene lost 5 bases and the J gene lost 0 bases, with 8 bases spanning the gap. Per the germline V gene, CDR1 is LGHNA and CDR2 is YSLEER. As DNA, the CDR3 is TGCGCCAGCAGCAGAGCCTCCTCCTACAATGAGCAGTTCTTC. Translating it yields CASSRASSYNEQFF.

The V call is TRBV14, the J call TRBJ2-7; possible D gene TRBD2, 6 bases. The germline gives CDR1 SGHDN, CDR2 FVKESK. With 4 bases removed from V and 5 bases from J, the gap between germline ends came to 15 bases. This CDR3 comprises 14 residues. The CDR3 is CASSPTRTVNEQYF. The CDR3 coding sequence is TGTGCCAGCAGCCCGACTAGAACGGTAAACGAGCAGTACTTC.

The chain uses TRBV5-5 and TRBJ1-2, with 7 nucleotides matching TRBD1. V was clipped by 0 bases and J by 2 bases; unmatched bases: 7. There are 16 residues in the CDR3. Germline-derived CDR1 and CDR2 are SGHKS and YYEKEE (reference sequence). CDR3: CASSLATGTANYGYTF. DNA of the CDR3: TGTGCCAGCAGCTTGGCGACAGGGACAGCGAACTATGGCTACACCTTC. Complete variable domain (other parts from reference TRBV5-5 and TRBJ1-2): DAGVTQSPTHLIKTRGQQVTLRCSPISGHKSVSWYQQVLGQGPQFIFQYYEKEERGRGNFPDRFSARQFPNYSSELNVNALLLGDSALYLCASSLATGTANYGYTFGSGTRLTVV.

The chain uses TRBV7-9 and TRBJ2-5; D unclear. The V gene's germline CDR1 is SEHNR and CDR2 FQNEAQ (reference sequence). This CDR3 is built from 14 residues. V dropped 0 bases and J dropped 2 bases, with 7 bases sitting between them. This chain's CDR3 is CASSLAVAQETQYF. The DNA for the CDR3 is TGTGCCAGCAGCTTAGCCGTGGCTCAAGAGACCCAGTACTTC.

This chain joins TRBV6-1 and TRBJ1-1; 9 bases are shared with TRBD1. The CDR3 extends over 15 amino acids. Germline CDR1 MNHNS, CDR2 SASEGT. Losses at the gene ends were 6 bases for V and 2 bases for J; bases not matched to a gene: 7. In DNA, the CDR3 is TGTGCCAGCAGCCTAGTAACAGGGGGCAACACTGAAGCTTTCTTT. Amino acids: CASSLVTGGNTEAFF.

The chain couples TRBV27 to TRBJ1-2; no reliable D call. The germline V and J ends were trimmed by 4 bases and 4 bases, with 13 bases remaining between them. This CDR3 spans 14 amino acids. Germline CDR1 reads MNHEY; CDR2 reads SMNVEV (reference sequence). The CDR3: CASSSRLNLYGYTF. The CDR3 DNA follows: TGTGCCAGCAGTTCACGACTGAACCTCTATGGCTACACCTTC.

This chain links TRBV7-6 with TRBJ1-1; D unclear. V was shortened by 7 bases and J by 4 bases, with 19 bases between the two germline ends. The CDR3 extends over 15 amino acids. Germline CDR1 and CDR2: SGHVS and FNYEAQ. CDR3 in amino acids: CASKSNVGFGTEAFF. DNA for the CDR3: TGTGCCAGCAAATCTAATGTGGGGTTCGGCACTGAAGCTTTCTTT.

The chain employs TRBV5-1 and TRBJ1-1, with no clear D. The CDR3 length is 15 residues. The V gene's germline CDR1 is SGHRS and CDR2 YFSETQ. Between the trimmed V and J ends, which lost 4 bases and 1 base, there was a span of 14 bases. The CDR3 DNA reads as TGCGCCAGCAGCGTGACCGAAGTAGAGAACACTGAAGCTTTCTTT. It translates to CASSVTEVENTEAFF.

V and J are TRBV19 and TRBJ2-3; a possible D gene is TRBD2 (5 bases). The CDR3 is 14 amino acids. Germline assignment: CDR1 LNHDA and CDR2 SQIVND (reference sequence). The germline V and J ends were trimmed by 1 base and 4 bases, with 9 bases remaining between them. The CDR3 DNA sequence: TGTGCCAGTAGTATAGGGCGGACTCCAGATACGCAGTATTTT. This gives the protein CASSIGRTPDTQYF.

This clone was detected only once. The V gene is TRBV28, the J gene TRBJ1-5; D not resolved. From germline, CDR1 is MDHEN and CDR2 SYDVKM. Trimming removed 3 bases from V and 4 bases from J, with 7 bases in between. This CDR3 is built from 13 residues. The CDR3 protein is CASSFPRNQPQHF. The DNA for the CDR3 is TGTGCCAGCAGTTTCCCCCGGAATCAGCCCCAGCATTTT. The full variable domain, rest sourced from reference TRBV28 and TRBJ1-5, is DVKVTQSSRYLVKRTGEKVFLECVQDMDHENMFWYRQDPGLGLRLIYFSYDVKMKEKGDIPEGYSVSREKKERFSLILESASTNQTSMYLCASSFPRNQPQHFGDGTRLSIL.

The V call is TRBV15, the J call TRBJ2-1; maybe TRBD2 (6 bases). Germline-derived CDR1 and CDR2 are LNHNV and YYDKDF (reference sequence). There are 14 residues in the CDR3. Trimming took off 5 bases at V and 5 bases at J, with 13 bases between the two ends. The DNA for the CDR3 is TGTGCCACCAGCCATGGGACTGTAAACAATGAGCAGTTCTTC. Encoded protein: CATSHGTVNNEQFF.

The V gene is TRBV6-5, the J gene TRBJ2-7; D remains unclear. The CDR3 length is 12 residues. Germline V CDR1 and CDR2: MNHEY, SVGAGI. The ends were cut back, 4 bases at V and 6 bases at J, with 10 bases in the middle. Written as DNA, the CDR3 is TGTGCCAGCAGTTCTCGACTGGGCGAGCAGTACTTC. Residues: CASSSRLGEQYF.

CDR3 in amino acids: CASRPWTGGAQYF. CDR3 coding DNA: TGTGCCAGCAGACCCTGGACAGGTGGCGCGCAGTACTTC. The genes are TRBV6-5 and TRBJ2-7; TRBD1 agrees at 7 bases. The CDR3 is 13 residues long. Germline assignment: CDR1 MNHEY and CDR2 SVGAGI. Losses at the gene ends were 6 bases for V and 9 bases for J; bases not matched to a gene: 11.

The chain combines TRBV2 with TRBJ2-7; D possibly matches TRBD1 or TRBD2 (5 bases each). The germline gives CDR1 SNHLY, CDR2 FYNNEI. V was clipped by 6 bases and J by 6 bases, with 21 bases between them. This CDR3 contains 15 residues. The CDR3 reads CASSDHPAGTGEQYF. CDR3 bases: TGTGCCAGCAGCGATCACCCCGCCGGGACCGGCGAGCAGTACTTC.

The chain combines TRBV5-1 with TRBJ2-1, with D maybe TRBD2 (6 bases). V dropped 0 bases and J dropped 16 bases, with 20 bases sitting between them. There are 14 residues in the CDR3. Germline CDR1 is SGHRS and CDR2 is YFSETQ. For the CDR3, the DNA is TGCGCCAGCAGCTTGGCCTATTACGGGAGCAATCTCTTCTTC. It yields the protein CASSLAYYGSNLFF.

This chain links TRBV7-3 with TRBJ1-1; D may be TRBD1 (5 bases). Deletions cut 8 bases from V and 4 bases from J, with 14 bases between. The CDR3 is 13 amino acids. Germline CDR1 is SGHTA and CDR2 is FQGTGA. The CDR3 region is CASGREIGTEAFF. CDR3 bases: TGTGCCAGCGGCAGGGAGATCGGCACTGAAGCTTTCTTT. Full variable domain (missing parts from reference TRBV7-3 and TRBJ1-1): GAGVSQTPSNKVTEKGKYVELRCDPISGHTALYWYRQSLGQGPEFLIYFQGTGAADDSGLPNDRFFAVRPEGSVSTLKIQRTERGDSAVYLCASGREIGTEAFFGQGTRLTVV.

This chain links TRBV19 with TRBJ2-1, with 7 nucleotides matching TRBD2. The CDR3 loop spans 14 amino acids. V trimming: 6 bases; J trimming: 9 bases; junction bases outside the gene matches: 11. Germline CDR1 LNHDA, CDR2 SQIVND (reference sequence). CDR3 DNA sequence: TGTGCCAGTAGCCAAGGACTAGATGGGGCTGAGCAGTTCTTC. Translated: CASSQGLDGAEQFF.

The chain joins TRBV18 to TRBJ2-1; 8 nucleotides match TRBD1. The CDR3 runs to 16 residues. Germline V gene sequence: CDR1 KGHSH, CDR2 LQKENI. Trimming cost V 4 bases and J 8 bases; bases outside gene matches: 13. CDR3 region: CASSRSGTGGVDEQFF. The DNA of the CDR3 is TGTGCCAGCTCACGTTCCGGGACAGGTGGAGTAGATGAGCAGTTCTTC.

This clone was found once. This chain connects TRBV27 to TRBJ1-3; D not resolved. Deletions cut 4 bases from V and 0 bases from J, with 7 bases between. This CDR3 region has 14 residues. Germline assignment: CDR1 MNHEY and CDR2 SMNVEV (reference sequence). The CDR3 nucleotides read TGTGCCAGCAGTTCGTACGGCTCTGGAAACACCATATATTTT. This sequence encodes CASSSYGSGNTIYF.

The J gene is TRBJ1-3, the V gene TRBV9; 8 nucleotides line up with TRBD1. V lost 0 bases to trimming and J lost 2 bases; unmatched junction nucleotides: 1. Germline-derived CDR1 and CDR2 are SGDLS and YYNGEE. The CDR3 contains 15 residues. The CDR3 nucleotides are TGTGCCAGCAGCGTAGAACAGGGGGCTGGAAACACCATATATTTT. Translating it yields CASSVEQGAGNTIYF. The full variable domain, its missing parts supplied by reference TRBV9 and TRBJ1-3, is DSGVTQTPKHLITATGQRVTLRCSPRSGDLSVYWYQQSLDQGLQFLIQYYNGEERAKGNILERFSAQQFPDLHSELNLSSLELGDSALYFCASSVEQGAGNTIYFGEGSWLTVV.

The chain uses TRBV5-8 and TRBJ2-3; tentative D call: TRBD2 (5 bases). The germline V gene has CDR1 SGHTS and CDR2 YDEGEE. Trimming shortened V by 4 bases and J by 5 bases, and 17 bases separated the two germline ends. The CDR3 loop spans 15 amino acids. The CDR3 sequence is CASSGGLIRGDTQYF. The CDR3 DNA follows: TGTGCCAGCAGCGGCGGACTCATACGTGGAGATACGCAGTATTTT.

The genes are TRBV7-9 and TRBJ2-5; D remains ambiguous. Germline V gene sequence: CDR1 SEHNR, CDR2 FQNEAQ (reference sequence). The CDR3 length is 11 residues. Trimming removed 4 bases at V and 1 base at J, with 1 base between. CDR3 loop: CASSSQETQYF. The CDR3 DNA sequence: TGTGCCAGCAGCTCCCAAGAGACCCAGTACTTC.

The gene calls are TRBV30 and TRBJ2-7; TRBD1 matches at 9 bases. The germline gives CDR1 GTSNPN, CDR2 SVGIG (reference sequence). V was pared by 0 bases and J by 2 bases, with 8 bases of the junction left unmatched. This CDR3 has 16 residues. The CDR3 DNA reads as TGTGCCTGGAGTGTACGCTGGGACAGGGCCACCTACGAGCAGTACTTC. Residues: CAWSVRWDRATYEQYF.

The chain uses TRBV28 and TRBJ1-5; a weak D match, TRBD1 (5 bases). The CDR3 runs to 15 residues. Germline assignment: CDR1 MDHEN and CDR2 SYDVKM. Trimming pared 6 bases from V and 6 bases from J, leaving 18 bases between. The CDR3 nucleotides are TGTGCCAGCAGCCCAGGGCAGGGAGGGTTTCAGCCCCAGCATTTT. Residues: CASSPGQGGFQPQHF.

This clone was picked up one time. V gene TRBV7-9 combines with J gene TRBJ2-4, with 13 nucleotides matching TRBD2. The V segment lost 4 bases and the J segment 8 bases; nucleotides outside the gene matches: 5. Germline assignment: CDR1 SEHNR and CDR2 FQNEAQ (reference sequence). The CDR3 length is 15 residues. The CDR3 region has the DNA TGTGCCAGCAGCTCGGGACTAGCGGGAAGCGACATTCAGTACTTC. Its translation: CASSSGLAGSDIQYF.

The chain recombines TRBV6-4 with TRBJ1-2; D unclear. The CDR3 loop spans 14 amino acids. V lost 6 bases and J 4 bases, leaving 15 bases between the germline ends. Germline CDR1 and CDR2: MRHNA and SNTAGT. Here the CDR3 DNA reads TGTGCCAGCAGACCCCAAGCTGGGAGCTATGGCTACACCTTC. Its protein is CASRPQAGSYGYTF.

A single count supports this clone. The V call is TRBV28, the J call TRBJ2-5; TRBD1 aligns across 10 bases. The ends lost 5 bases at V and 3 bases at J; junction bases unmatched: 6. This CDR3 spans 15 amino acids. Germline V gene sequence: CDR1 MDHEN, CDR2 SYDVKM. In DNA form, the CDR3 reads TGTGCCAGCAGTCCACCGGGACAGGGGAAAGAGACCCAGTACTTC. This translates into CASSPPGQGKETQYF.

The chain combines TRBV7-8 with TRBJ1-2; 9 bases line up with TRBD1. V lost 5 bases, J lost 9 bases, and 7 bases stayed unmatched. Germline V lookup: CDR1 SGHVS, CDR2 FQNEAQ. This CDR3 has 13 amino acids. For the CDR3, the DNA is TGTGCCAGCAGCACTAATACAGGGGGCCGCTACACCTTC. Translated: CASSTNTGGRYTF.

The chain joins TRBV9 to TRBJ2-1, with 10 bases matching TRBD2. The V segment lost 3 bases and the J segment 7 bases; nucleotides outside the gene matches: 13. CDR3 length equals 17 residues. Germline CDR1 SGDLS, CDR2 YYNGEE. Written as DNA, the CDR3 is TGTGCCAGCAGCGCCTCAGTAGCGGGAGGTCAGGATAATGAGCAGTTCTTC. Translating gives CASSASVAGGQDNEQFF.